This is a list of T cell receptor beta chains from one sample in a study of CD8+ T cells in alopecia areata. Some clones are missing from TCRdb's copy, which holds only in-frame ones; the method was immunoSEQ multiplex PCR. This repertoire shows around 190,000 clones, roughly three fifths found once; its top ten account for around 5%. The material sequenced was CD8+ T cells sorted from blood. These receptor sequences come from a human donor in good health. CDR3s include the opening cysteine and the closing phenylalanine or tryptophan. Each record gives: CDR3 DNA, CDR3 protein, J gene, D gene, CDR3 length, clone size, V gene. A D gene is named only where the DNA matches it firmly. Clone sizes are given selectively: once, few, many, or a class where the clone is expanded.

cdr3_nt: TGTGCCAGCAGTTCGCAGGAAGTGAGCTCCTACAATGAGCAGTTCTTC; cdr3_aa: CASSSQEVSSYNEQFF; j_call: TRBJ2-1; d_call: -; cdr3_length: 16; clone_size: -; v_call: TRBV6-5
cdr3_nt: TGCGCCAGCAGCCAAGTGAAGGACTCGCTCCATGAGCAGTTCTTC; cdr3_aa: CASSQVKDSLHEQFF; j_call: TRBJ2-1; d_call: -; cdr3_length: 15; clone_size: few; v_call: TRBV4-1
cdr3_nt: TGTGCCAGCAGCCAACGACAGGGCGGACGTGAGGAGACCCAGTACTTC; cdr3_aa: CASSQRQGGREETQYF; j_call: TRBJ2-5; d_call: TRBD1; cdr3_length: 16; clone_size: -; v_call: TRBV13
cdr3_nt: TGTGCCACCAGCAGAGATTGGGGCAGGGGCGACTATGGCTACACCTTC; cdr3_aa: CATSRDWGRGDYGYTF; j_call: TRBJ1-2; d_call: -; cdr3_length: 16; clone_size: -; v_call: TRBV15
cdr3_nt: TGTGCCAGCAGCTTCGGCGGGTACTACGAGCAGTACTTC; cdr3_aa: CASSFGGYYEQYF; j_call: TRBJ2-7; d_call: -; cdr3_length: 13; clone_size: -; v_call: TRBV5-6
cdr3_nt: TGTGCCAGCAGCGAGGGACTAGCGGGATATAACGGGGAGCTGTTTTTT; cdr3_aa: CASSEGLAGYNGELFF; j_call: TRBJ2-2; d_call: TRBD2; cdr3_length: 16; clone_size: -; v_call: TRBV13
cdr3_nt: TGTGCCAGCAGCTTGGTCGGGACCTACGAGCAGTACTTC; cdr3_aa: CASSLVGTYEQYF; j_call: TRBJ2-7; d_call: -; cdr3_length: 13; clone_size: few; v_call: TRBV5-6
cdr3_nt: TGTGCCAGCAGCCGAAGGACTAGCGGGGTATTGGAGACCCAGTACTTC; cdr3_aa: CASSRRTSGVLETQYF; j_call: TRBJ2-5; d_call: TRBD2; cdr3_length: 16; clone_size: -; v_call: TRBV7-8
cdr3_nt: TGCAGTGGGGGGACAGAGTACGAGCAGTACTTC; cdr3_aa: CSGGTEYEQYF; j_call: TRBJ2-7; d_call: TRBD1; cdr3_length: 11; clone_size: -; v_call: TRBV20-1
cdr3_nt: TGTGCCAGCAGTGAATGGGATACCCCCAAAGAGACCCAGTACTTC; cdr3_aa: CASSEWDTPKETQYF; j_call: TRBJ2-5; d_call: -; cdr3_length: 15; clone_size: -; v_call: TRBV25-1
cdr3_nt: TGTGCCAGCAAGGCTTCGGAGACCCAGTACTTC; cdr3_aa: CASKASETQYF; j_call: TRBJ2-5; d_call: -; cdr3_length: 11; clone_size: once; v_call: TRBV27
cdr3_nt: TGTGCCAGCAGCGTAGGGGTCGAGGGCGAGCAGTACTTC; cdr3_aa: CASSVGVEGEQYF; j_call: TRBJ2-7; d_call: -; cdr3_length: 13; clone_size: -; v_call: TRBV9
cdr3_nt: TGCGCCAGCAGCACCCGGACAGGGTCCTACGAGCAGTACTTC; cdr3_aa: CASSTRTGSYEQYF; j_call: TRBJ2-7; d_call: TRBD1; cdr3_length: 14; clone_size: -; v_call: TRBV5-1
cdr3_nt: TGCAGCGCCGTCGCCCTTTACAGCGACGAGCAGTACTTC; cdr3_aa: CSAVALYSDEQYF; j_call: TRBJ2-7; d_call: -; cdr3_length: 13; clone_size: -; v_call: TRBV29-1
cdr3_nt: TGTGCCAGCAGTTTAACACAGGATAACTATGGCTACACCTTC; cdr3_aa: CASSLTQDNYGYTF; j_call: TRBJ1-2; d_call: -; cdr3_length: 14; clone_size: -; v_call: TRBV27
cdr3_nt: TGTGCCAGCAGCCGCCCCTTCGTAGGACAGGAGACTGAAAAGTACTTC; cdr3_aa: CASSRPFVGQETEKYF; j_call: TRBJ2-4; d_call: TRBD1; cdr3_length: 16; clone_size: -; v_call: TRBV7-9
cdr3_nt: TGCAGCGTGCCGGGACGACCGACAGATACGCAGTATTTT; cdr3_aa: CSVPGRPTDTQYF; j_call: TRBJ2-3; d_call: -; cdr3_length: 13; clone_size: -; v_call: TRBV29-1
cdr3_nt: TGTGCCAGTAGCACCGGGACGCAACTCTCGAACACCGGGGAGCTGTTTTTT; cdr3_aa: CASSTGTQLSNTGELFF; j_call: TRBJ2-2; d_call: -; cdr3_length: 17; clone_size: few; v_call: TRBV19
cdr3_nt: TGTGCCAGCAGCGTAGGTCAGGGCCAAGAGACCCAGTACTTC; cdr3_aa: CASSVGQGQETQYF; j_call: TRBJ2-5; d_call: -; cdr3_length: 14; clone_size: -; v_call: TRBV9
cdr3_nt: TGCAGCGTTGTAGGGGGGTACACAGATACGCAGTATTTT; cdr3_aa: CSVVGGYTDTQYF; j_call: TRBJ2-3; d_call: -; cdr3_length: 13; clone_size: few; v_call: TRBV29-1
cdr3_nt: TGCGCCAGCAGCTACAACAGGGGCGGGCACACAGATACGCAGTATTTT; cdr3_aa: CASSYNRGGHTDTQYF; j_call: TRBJ2-3; d_call: TRBD1; cdr3_length: 16; clone_size: -; v_call: TRBV5-1
cdr3_nt: TGTGCCAGCAGTGACAGACTGGGAAAGGCTGAAGCTTTCTTT; cdr3_aa: CASSDRLGKAEAFF; j_call: TRBJ1-1; d_call: -; cdr3_length: 14; clone_size: few; v_call: TRBV6-1
cdr3_nt: TGTGCCAGCAGTCCCGGGACAGGGGGCTACGAGCAGTACTTC; cdr3_aa: CASSPGTGGYEQYF; j_call: TRBJ2-7; d_call: TRBD1; cdr3_length: 14; clone_size: few; v_call: TRBV5-4
cdr3_nt: TGCGCCAGCAGTCTCTTTTGGGACTCCCAAGAGACCCAGTACTTC; cdr3_aa: CASSLFWDSQETQYF; j_call: TRBJ2-5; d_call: -; cdr3_length: 15; clone_size: -; v_call: TRBV4-1
cdr3_nt: TGTGCTAGTGGCATGGGAGAGAGGAATACGCAGTATTTT; cdr3_aa: CASGMGERNTQYF; j_call: TRBJ2-3; d_call: -; cdr3_length: 13; clone_size: -; v_call: TRBV12-5
cdr3_nt: TGCGCCAGCAGCTTGGTTAGCGGGGGGTACCAAGAGACCCAGTACTTC; cdr3_aa: CASSLVSGGYQETQYF; j_call: TRBJ2-5; d_call: TRBD2; cdr3_length: 16; clone_size: -; v_call: TRBV5-1
cdr3_nt: TGCGCCAGCAGAGTTGCAGTGAACACTGAAGCTTTCTTT; cdr3_aa: CASRVAVNTEAFF; j_call: TRBJ1-1; d_call: -; cdr3_length: 13; clone_size: -; v_call: TRBV5-1
cdr3_nt: TGTGCCAGCAGCTGGGGGACAGCGAACACCGGGGAGCTGTTTTTT; cdr3_aa: CASSWGTANTGELFF; j_call: TRBJ2-2; d_call: TRBD1; cdr3_length: 15; clone_size: -; v_call: TRBV5-6
cdr3_nt: TGTGCCAGCAGTGGGTCAAGCTTAAGTGCCAGCTCCTACAATGAGCAGTTCTTC; cdr3_aa: CASSGSSLSASSYNEQFF; j_call: TRBJ2-1; d_call: -; cdr3_length: 18; clone_size: -; v_call: TRBV2
cdr3_nt: TGTGCCAGCAGCGTAGGCGGTAACGAGCAGTACTTC; cdr3_aa: CASSVGGNEQYF; j_call: TRBJ2-7; d_call: -; cdr3_length: 12; clone_size: -; v_call: TRBV9
cdr3_nt: TGCGCCAGCAGCCCCCTCAAGGGGGATGAGCAGTTCTTC; cdr3_aa: CASSPLKGDEQFF; j_call: TRBJ2-1; d_call: -; cdr3_length: 13; clone_size: -; v_call: TRBV4-1
cdr3_nt: TGTGCCAGCAGCTATGGGGGGTCACCCCTCCACTTT; cdr3_aa: CASSYGGSPLHF; j_call: TRBJ1-6; d_call: -; cdr3_length: 12; clone_size: -; v_call: TRBV27
cdr3_nt: TGTGCCAGCAGCCAAATTAGGTTGAACACTGAAGCTTTCTTT; cdr3_aa: CASSQIRLNTEAFF; j_call: TRBJ1-1; d_call: -; cdr3_length: 14; clone_size: -; v_call: TRBV14
cdr3_nt: TGCAGCGTTGAGATAATGAGTGTTAACACTGAAGCTTTCTTT; cdr3_aa: CSVEIMSVNTEAFF; j_call: TRBJ1-1; d_call: -; cdr3_length: 14; clone_size: once; v_call: TRBV29-1
cdr3_nt: TGTGCCAGCAGTCTCAAAAAGACAGGTCCTTATGGCTACACCTTC; cdr3_aa: CASSLKKTGPYGYTF; j_call: TRBJ1-2; d_call: -; cdr3_length: 15; clone_size: -; v_call: TRBV7-9
cdr3_nt: TGTGCCAGCAGCCAAGTGGAGTACGGGCAGTACTTC; cdr3_aa: CASSQVEYGQYF; j_call: TRBJ2-7; d_call: -; cdr3_length: 12; clone_size: -; v_call: TRBV14
cdr3_nt: TGCGCCAGCAGCTTGGTCGCCGAGACCAAAAACATTCAGTACTTC; cdr3_aa: CASSLVAETKNIQYF; j_call: TRBJ2-4; d_call: -; cdr3_length: 15; clone_size: once; v_call: TRBV5-1